This T cell receptor beta chain came from a study of T cells in Graves' hyperthyroidism and ophthalmopathy. There were TCR beta CDR3 regions amplified from RNA transcripts. Primed by the HTBI set, a first-round RT-PCR was run on the TCR CDR3. TCRdb analysed the multiplex PCR reads with MiXCR anew, one entry per CDR3 protein. This table has nearly 600,000 distinct CDR3 sequences, 11% to 15% appearing once. V was shortened by 0 bases and J by 5 bases, with 7 bases between the two germline ends. There are 13 residues in the CDR3. CDR1 and CDR2 (germline): LGHDT, YNNKEL (reference sequence). This clonotype came up many times. Its antigen is not identified. General study points: Among thyroid clonotypes expanded above 0.001, most also appeared in blood.

The J gene is TRBJ1-1, the V gene TRBV3-1, with D unclear. This sequence originates from a woman under 30 with Graves' ophthalmopathy. Sequencing used blood. CDR3 in DNA: TGTGCCAGCAGCCAAGATTTGGGGACTGAAGCTTTCTTT. Encoded protein: CASSQDLGTEAFF.